One and the same sample provided the 17 T cell receptor beta chains below, sequenced in a study of OX40 agonist ivuxolimab in advanced cancers. Generated by immunoSEQ multiplex PCR, the TCRdb table keeps only in-frame clones and is missing some. The data contain more than 70,000 clones, roughly 78% of them singletons. The specimen was CD4+ or CD8+ T cells sorted from blood, collected in a trial of the OX40 agonist ivuxolimab. These receptors all come from an adult with an advanced solid tumor such as melanoma, head and neck, liver or kidney cancer.

The chain uses TRBV28 and TRBJ2-7; TRBD2 agrees at 9 bases. Germline CDR1 reads MDHEN; CDR2 reads SYDVKM. The ends lost 5 bases at V and 6 bases at J; junction bases unmatched: 11. This CDR3 comprises 15 residues. CDR3 DNA: TGTGCCAGCAGTGGGGCCGCGGGAGGGCCCCTCGAGCAGTACTTC. As protein: CASSGAAGGPLEQYF.

CDR3 protein: CSVAATNYGYTF. As DNA, the CDR3 is TGCAGCGTTGCTGCAACTAACTATGGCTACACCTTC. This chain connects TRBV29-1 to TRBJ1-2, with D unresolved. From germline, CDR1 is SQVTM and CDR2 ANQGSEA. The CDR3 runs to 12 residues. The ends were cut back, 4 bases at V and 0 bases at J, with 6 bases in the middle.

V and J are TRBV5-1 and TRBJ2-5, with D maybe TRBD1 (5 bases). This CDR3 has 15 residues. V lost 2 bases to trimming and J lost 5 bases, with 16 bases between them. Germline CDR1 SGHRS, CDR2 YFSETQ. The CDR3 DNA follows: TGCGCCAGCAGCTTTCAGGGAAATAGTGTGGAGACCCAGTACTTC. This gives the protein CASSFQGNSVETQYF.

This clone has just one count. This chain uses TRBV4-3 with TRBJ2-7; possible D gene TRBD2, 6 bases. CDR3 length: 13 amino acids. Germline CDR1 is LGHNA and CDR2 is YSLEER. V lost 2 bases, J lost 6 bases, and 11 bases lay in between. CDR3 protein: CASSQNRGGEQYF. The CDR3 coding sequence is TGCGCCAGCAGCCAAAATCGGGGAGGCGAGCAGTACTTC.

V gene TRBV6-6 combines with J gene TRBJ1-2; D is possibly TRBD1 (5 bases). The germline V gene has CDR1 MNHNY and CDR2 SVGAGI (reference sequence). V was pared by 5 bases and J by 1 base, with 14 bases between. There are 15 residues in the CDR3. CDR3 sequence: CASSDEQDLNYGYTF. CDR3 DNA: TGTGCCAGCAGTGACGAACAGGACCTTAACTATGGCTACACCTTC.

The rearrangement uses TRBV27 and TRBJ2-3; 10 bases align to TRBD1. The CDR3 covers 16 residues. The V segment lost 6 bases and the J segment 6 bases; nucleotides outside the gene matches: 12. Germline assignment: CDR1 MNHEY and CDR2 SMNVEV (reference sequence). The CDR3: CASREVNRQGADTQYF. CDR3 in DNA: TGTGCCAGCAGGGAAGTAAATCGACAGGGGGCTGATACGCAGTATTTT.

The CDR3 sequence is CASSLQRGHEQYF. The CDR3 DNA reads TGTGCCAGCAGCCTTCAGCGGGGGCACGAGCAGTACTTC. The chain employs TRBV7-2 and TRBJ2-7; 8 bases fit TRBD2. Germline CDR1 reads SGHTA; CDR2 reads FQGNSA. The CDR3 runs to 13 residues. V shed 5 bases and J 5 bases; nucleotides not matched to a gene: 5.

The gene calls are TRBV28 and TRBJ1-2, with D possibly TRBD1 on 5 matching bases. V lost 2 bases and J 6 bases, leaving 10 bases between the germline ends. Germline V gene sequence: CDR1 MDHEN, CDR2 SYDVKM. The CDR3 runs 13 residues. The CDR3 nucleotides are TGTGCCAGCAGTTTACCACAGGTAGATGGCTACACCTTC. This translates into CASSLPQVDGYTF.

This sequence joins TRBV29-1 and TRBJ1-1; tentative D call: TRBD1 (5 bases). The CDR3 length is 15 residues. In germline, CDR1 is SQVTM, CDR2 ANQGSEA. V lost 4 bases and J 0 bases, leaving 15 bases between the germline ends. CDR3 sequence reads: CSVGPGWGMNTEAFF. As DNA, the CDR3 is TGCAGCGTTGGGCCGGGGTGGGGGATGAACACTGAAGCTTTCTTT.

The chain carries TRBV28 and TRBJ1-2, with D uncertain. The CDR3 loop spans 15 amino acids. V was clipped by 6 bases and J by 5 bases, with 19 bases between them. The germline CDR1 and CDR2 sequences are MDHEN and SYDVKM. In DNA form, the CDR3 reads TGTGCCAGCAGGGGCTCAATCGACGCAGTTTATGGCTACACCTTC. It codes for CASRGSIDAVYGYTF.

The chain uses TRBV7-9 and TRBJ2-1; TRBD2 aligns across 10 bases. The CDR3 runs 15 residues. V was clipped by 5 bases and J by 4 bases; unmatched bases: 5. Germline CDR1 reads SEHNR; CDR2 reads FQNEAQ (reference sequence). The CDR3 loop is CASSRGLAAYNEQFF. The DNA for the CDR3 is TGTGCCAGCAGCCGCGGACTAGCGGCGTACAATGAGCAGTTCTTC.

The chain is built from TRBV5-1 and TRBJ2-6, with D possibly TRBD1 on 6 matching bases. Trimming left V 5 bases short and J 4 bases short, with 10 bases between. Germline V gene lookup returns CDR1 SGHRS and CDR2 YFSETQ. The CDR3 extends over 14 amino acids. The CDR3 is CASSPGAGANVLTF. Written as DNA, the CDR3 is TGCGCCAGCAGTCCAGGGGCGGGGGCCAACGTCCTGACTTTC.

V and J are TRBV7-2 and TRBJ1-5, with TRBD1 identical over 9 bases. Germline trimming cut 4 bases from V and 7 bases from J; bases unmatched to any gene: 5. Germline assignment: CDR1 SGHTA and CDR2 FQGNSA. This CDR3 has 14 residues. The CDR3: CASSSDRGSQPQHF. The CDR3 bases are TGTGCCAGCAGCTCGGACAGGGGTTCGCAGCCCCAGCATTTT.

The genes are TRBV29-1 and TRBJ2-1; the D is unclear. The germline CDR1 and CDR2 sequences are SQVTM and ANQGSEA. Trimming took off 5 bases at V and 0 bases at J, with 11 bases between the two ends. The length of the CDR3 is 14 residues. CDR3 region: CSVRSGLSYNEQFF. The CDR3 nucleotides read TGCAGCGTTAGATCAGGCCTCTCCTACAATGAGCAGTTCTTC.

The chain links TRBV27 to TRBJ2-2, with D uncertain. Trimming shortened V by 8 bases and J by 1 base, and 11 bases separated the two germline ends. The CDR3 extends over 14 amino acids. Germline values: CDR1 MNHEY, CDR2 SMNVEV (reference sequence). This CDR3 is CASRVSRNTGELFF. The CDR3 nucleotides read TGTGCCAGCCGAGTTTCTAGGAACACCGGGGAGCTGTTTTTT.

This sequence joins TRBV28 and TRBJ1-1, with D unresolved. This CDR3 spans 12 amino acids. The V gene lost 5 bases and the J gene lost 2 bases, with 6 bases spanning the gap. The V gene's germline CDR1 is MDHEN and CDR2 SYDVKM. The CDR3 sequence is CASSRLNTEAFF. The CDR3 DNA is TGTGCCAGCAGTCGGCTCAACACTGAAGCTTTCTTT.

The chain recombines TRBV27 with TRBJ1-5, with D possibly being TRBD1 (5 bases). This CDR3 comprises 14 residues. V was cut by 3 bases and J by 4 bases, with 10 bases left in between. Looked up from germline, CDR1 is MNHEY and CDR2 is SMNVEV (reference sequence). The CDR3 bases are TGTGCCAGCAGTTTCCGGAGGGGAAATCAGCCCCAGCATTTT. Translated, it gives CASSFRRGNQPQHF.